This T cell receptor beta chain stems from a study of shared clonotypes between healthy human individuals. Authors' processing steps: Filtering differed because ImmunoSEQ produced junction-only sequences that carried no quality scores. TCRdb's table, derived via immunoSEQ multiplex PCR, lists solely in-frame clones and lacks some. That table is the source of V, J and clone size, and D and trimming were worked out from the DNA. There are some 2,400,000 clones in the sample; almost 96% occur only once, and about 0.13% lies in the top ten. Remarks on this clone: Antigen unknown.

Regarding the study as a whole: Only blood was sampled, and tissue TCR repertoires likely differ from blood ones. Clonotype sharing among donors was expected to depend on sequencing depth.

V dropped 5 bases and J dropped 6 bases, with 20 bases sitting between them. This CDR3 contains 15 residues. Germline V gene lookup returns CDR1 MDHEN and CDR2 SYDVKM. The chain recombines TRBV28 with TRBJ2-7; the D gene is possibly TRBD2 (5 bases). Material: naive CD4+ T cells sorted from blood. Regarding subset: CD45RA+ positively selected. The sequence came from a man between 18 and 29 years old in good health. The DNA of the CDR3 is TGTGCCAGCAGTCTAAAACTAGTAGGAAGGCGCGAGCAGTACTTC. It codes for CASSLKLVGRREQYF.